One sample yielded the 32 T cell receptor beta chains listed below, sequenced in a study of T cell responses to AZD1222 COVID-19 vaccine. TCRdb's table, derived via immunoSEQ multiplex PCR, lists solely in-frame clones and lacks some. Of 150,000 to 200,000 clones listed, 80% to 90% are singletons. This specimen consisted of peripheral blood, obtained 28 days after the second AZD1222 dose. The receptors derive from an adult who received the AZD1222 COVID-19 vaccine.

This chain connects TRBV7-5 to TRBJ2-5; TRBD2, the table's D call, lacks a check against the DNA. TRBV7-5 is assigned pseudogene status. CDR3 size: 13 residues. CDR3 amino acids: CARSLDQRETQYF. DNA of the CDR3: TGTGCCAGAAGCTTAGATCAGAGGGAGACCCAGTACTTC.

In this sample, this clone turned up once. The rearrangement joins TRBV7-9 to TRBJ2-7; D remains ambiguous. Germline CDR1 and CDR2: SEHNR and FQNEAQ (reference sequence). The CDR3 loop spans 13 amino acids. Trimming stripped 1 base from V and 3 bases from J, with 7 bases between. The CDR3 is CASSLEANYEQYF. CDR3 DNA sequence: TGTGCCAGCAGCTTAGAGGCTAACTACGAGCAGTACTTC.

The CDR3 spells CASGGLAGRGPNTGELFF. The CDR3 DNA reads TGCGCCAGCGGAGGACTAGCGGGGAGGGGCCCGAACACCGGGGAGCTGTTTTTT. The chain recombines TRBV5-1 with TRBJ2-2; 12 bases agree with TRBD2. J lost 0 bases, V lost 7 bases, and 10 bases had no gene match. Germline V gene sequence: CDR1 SGHRS, CDR2 YFSETQ. This CDR3 comprises 18 residues.

The chain recombines TRBV28 with TRBJ1-2; D is uncertain. V shed 7 bases and J shed 4 bases, with 16 bases lying between them. Germline V gene lookup returns CDR1 MDHEN and CDR2 SYDVKM. The CDR3 runs to 14 residues. The CDR3 DNA reads as TGTGCCAGCAACTTGCAGGAGTTGAGCTATGGCTACACCTTC. Translated, it gives CASNLQELSYGYTF.

The J gene is TRBJ1-2, the V gene TRBV7-2; TRBD1 agrees at 8 bases. Germline-derived CDR1 and CDR2 are SGHTA and FQGNSA. V gave up 4 bases and J gave up 3 bases; unmatched junction bases: 10. This CDR3 comprises 16 residues. CDR3 loop: CASSSGTGGYYYGYTF. The CDR3 region has the DNA TGTGCCAGCAGCTCCGGGACAGGAGGATATTACTATGGCTACACCTTC.

The chain recombines TRBV19 with TRBJ1-3; D is unresolved. V lost 6 bases and J lost 7, with 13 bases in between. Germline loops: CDR1 LNHDA, CDR2 SQIVND (reference sequence). The CDR3 loop spans 13 amino acids. CDR3 sequence (DNA): TGTGCCAGTAGACCCCGTGGAGGGAACACCATATATTTT. Translation gives CASRPRGGNTIYF.

This clone was detected a few times. The chain employs TRBV5-1 and TRBJ1-3, with D uncertain. This CDR3 contains 13 residues. V was pared by 2 bases and J by 0 bases, with 3 bases between. Germline V CDR1 and CDR2: SGHRS, YFSETQ. The CDR3 region is CASSFTSGNTIYF. As DNA, the CDR3 is TGCGCCAGCAGCTTTACCTCTGGAAACACCATATATTTT.

The genes are TRBV5-4 and TRBJ2-1, with D possibly TRBD1 on 6 matching bases. The CDR3 length is 14 residues. V lost 4 bases and J 9 bases, leaving 17 bases between the germline ends. Germline CDR1 is SGHNT and CDR2 is YYREEE (reference sequence). CDR3 loop: CASSRNEQGREQFF. CDR3 sequence (DNA): TGTGCCAGCAGCAGGAACGAACAGGGCCGTGAGCAGTTCTTC.

As regards this clone: This sample includes further DNA sequences coding for the same CDR3. V and J are TRBV19 and TRBJ1-2; TRBD1 agrees at 8 bases. CDR3 length: 13 amino acids. Germline V gene sequence: CDR1 LNHDA, CDR2 SQIVND (reference sequence). V trimming: 5 bases; J trimming: 4 bases; junction bases outside the gene matches: 3. CDR3 residues: CASSDRGFYGYTF. For the CDR3, the DNA is TGTGCCAGTAGTGACAGGGGCTTCTATGGCTACACCTTC. Variable domain in full (rest from reference TRBV19 and TRBJ1-2): DGGITQSPKYLFRKEGQNVTLSCEQNLNHDAMYWYRQDPGQGLRLIYYSQIVNDFQKGDIAEGYSVSREKKESFPLTVTSAQKNPTAFYLCASSDRGFYGYTFGSGTRLTVV.

CDR3 DNA sequence: TGTGCCAGCAGCCAAGGCCCTAGCAGGGGGCACGAGCAGTACTTC. Its protein is CASSQGPSRGHEQYF. The chain employs TRBV3-1 (or the pseudogene TRBV3-2) and TRBJ2-7; 8 bases line up with TRBD1. The germline gives CDR1 LGHDT, CDR2 YNNKEL (reference sequence). V dropped 1 base and J dropped 5; count of bases not matched to a gene: 7. The CDR3 is 15 amino acids.

CDR3 DNA: TGTGCCAGAACCCAAGGGGAGAAGGGAGAGACCCAGTACTTC. Amino acid sequence: CARTQGEKGETQYF. The gene calls are TRBV11-3 and TRBJ2-5; D tentatively reads TRBD1 or TRBD2 (5 bases each). Trimming took 9 bases from V and 4 from J, leaving 18 bases between them. The germline V gene has CDR1 SGHNT and CDR2 YENEEA. There are 14 residues in the CDR3.

This chain joins TRBV3-1 (or the pseudogene TRBV3-2) and TRBJ2-5; 8 bases line up with TRBD2. There are 17 residues in the CDR3. The germline CDR1 and CDR2 sequences are LGHDT and YNNKEL (reference sequence). V shed 0 bases and J 4 bases; nucleotides not matched to a gene: 10. The CDR3 DNA reads TGTGCCAGCAGCCAAGAGCTATTGCGGGGGGCAGGAGAGACCCAGTACTTC. Encoded protein: CASSQELLRGAGETQYF.

The rearrangement uses TRBV30 and TRBJ1-4; TRBD1 agrees at 7 bases. Germline V gene lookup returns CDR1 GTSNPN and CDR2 SVGIG (reference sequence). This CDR3 is built from 15 residues. With V trimmed by 4 bases and J by 0 bases, 5 bases remained unmatched. The CDR3 DNA reads TGTGCCTGGATGGAGGGGGCAACAACTAATGAAAAACTGTTTTTT. It translates to CAWMEGATTNEKLFF. The full variable domain, completed using reference TRBV30 and TRBJ1-4, is SQTIHQWPATLVQPVGSPLSLECTVEGTSNPNLYWYRQAAGRGLQLLFYSVGIGQISSEVPQNLSASRPQDRQFILSSKKLLLSDSGFYLCAWMEGATTNEKLFFGSGTQLSVL.

The rearrangement uses TRBV7-9 and TRBJ2-5; D remains unclear. From germline, CDR1 is SEHNR and CDR2 FQNEAQ (reference sequence). Deletions cut 4 bases from V and 0 bases from J, with 15 bases between. The CDR3 runs to 16 residues. The CDR3 loop reads CASSYPVPGNQETQYF. The CDR3 bases are TGTGCCAGCAGCTACCCGGTGCCGGGCAACCAAGAGACCCAGTACTTC.

The chain employs TRBV7-2 and TRBJ1-1, with D perhaps matching TRBD1 (5 bases). This CDR3 region has 15 residues. Germline V gene lookup returns CDR1 SGHTA and CDR2 FQGNSA. The V and J ends lost 3 bases and 0 bases respectively, with 11 bases between them. The CDR3 sequence is CASSFDRHLNTEAFF. The CDR3, as DNA: TGTGCCAGCAGCTTTGACAGACACTTGAACACTGAAGCTTTCTTT.

This chain links TRBV19 with TRBJ1-6; D gene unclear. The V and J ends lost 3 bases and 10 bases respectively, with 7 bases between them. This CDR3 region has 12 residues. Germline CDR1 LNHDA, CDR2 SQIVND (reference sequence). The CDR3: CASSMGPSPLHF. CDR3 sequence (DNA): TGTGCCAGTAGTATGGGTCCCTCACCCCTCCACTTT.

The J gene is TRBJ2-3, the V gene TRBV5-1, with D possibly being TRBD1 or TRBD2 (6 bases each). The CDR3 is 15 amino acids. The germline CDR1 and CDR2 sequences are SGHRS and YFSETQ. The V and J ends lost 0 bases and 7 bases respectively, with 15 bases between them. The CDR3 DNA follows: TGCGCCAGCAGCTTGGAAGGAGGGGACATGTATACGCAGTATTTT. Translating it yields CASSLEGGDMYTQYF.

The V call is TRBV5-1, the J call TRBJ2-7, with TRBD1 matching over 9 bases. This CDR3 is built from 15 residues. V gave up 2 bases and J gave up 2 bases; unmatched junction bases: 5. Germline-derived CDR1 and CDR2 are SGHRS and YFSETQ. This CDR3 is CASSFQTGGAYEQYF. The CDR3 nucleotides read TGCGCCAGCAGCTTCCAGACAGGGGGAGCCTACGAGCAGTACTTC.

This chain connects TRBV7-2 to TRBJ1-6, with 11 bases lining up with TRBD1. CDR1 SGHTA and CDR2 FQGNSA come from the germline V gene. J lost 11 bases, V lost 5 bases, and 11 bases had no gene match. The CDR3 extends over 16 amino acids. The CDR3 protein is CASSPGQGGFRAPLHF. CDR3 bases: TGTGCCAGCAGCCCGGGACAGGGGGGGTTTAGGGCACCCCTCCACTTT. Full variable domain (remainder filled in from reference TRBV7-2 and TRBJ1-6): GAGVSQSPSNKVTEKGKDVELRCDPISGHTALYWYRQSLGQGLEFLIYFQGNSAPDKSGLPSDRFSAERTGGSVSTLTIQRTQQEDSAVYLCASSPGQGGFRAPLHFGNGTRLTVT.

The rearrangement joins TRBV28 to TRBJ2-1, with 11 bases that match TRBD2. CDR1 is MDHEN, CDR2 SYDVKM, per germline. The CDR3 is 13 amino acids. V trimming: 7 bases; J trimming: 15 bases; junction bases outside the gene matches: 11. CDR3 amino acids: CASIELAGGRRFF. The CDR3 coding sequence is TGTGCCAGCATTGAGCTAGCGGGGGGCCGTCGGTTCTTC. Combining the CDR3 with reference TRBV28 and TRBJ2-1 gives the whole variable domain DVKVTQSSRYLVKRTGEKVFLECVQDMDHENMFWYRQDPGLGLRLIYFSYDVKMKEKGDIPEGYSVSREKKERFSLILESASTNQTSMYLCASIELAGGRRFFGPGTRLTVL.

The chain joins TRBV4-2 to TRBJ2-1; D perhaps matches TRBD2 (6 bases). The CDR3 runs 17 residues. Germline V gene sequence: CDR1 LGHNA, CDR2 YNFKEQ. Deletions cut 0 bases from V and 2 bases from J, with 14 bases between. CDR3 in DNA: TGTGCCAGCAGCCAAGAGGGGCGGGGAGGCCCCTACAATGAGCAGTTCTTC. Its translation is CASSQEGRGGPYNEQFF.

For the CDR3, the DNA is TGTGCCAGCAGTTTTGGGCCCTACGAGCAGTACTTC. Protein: CASSFGPYEQYF. The rearrangement links TRBV28 to TRBJ2-7; no clear D gene. The CDR3 contains 12 residues. CDR1 MDHEN and CDR2 SYDVKM come from the germline V gene. Trimming cost V 3 bases and J 2 bases, with 5 bases left between them.

The chain recombines TRBV27 with TRBJ2-5, with 13 bases matching TRBD2. CDR1 and CDR2 from the germline V gene are MNHEY and SMNVEV (reference sequence). V gave up 2 bases and J gave up 4 bases; unmatched junction bases: 7. The CDR3 contains 17 residues. DNA for the CDR3: TGTGCCAGCAGTTTAGGGAGACTAGCGGGGGGTGTAGAGACCCAGTACTTC. Protein product: CASSLGRLAGGVETQYF.

The chain links TRBV4-1 to TRBJ1-1; 12 bases match TRBD1. The ends lost 3 bases at V and 3 bases at J; junction bases unmatched: 8. Germline CDR1 and CDR2: MGHRA and YSYEKL. The CDR3 loop spans 17 amino acids. The CDR3 sequence is CASSHGTGGIYDTEAFF. The DNA for the CDR3 is TGCGCCAGCAGCCACGGGACAGGGGGCATTTATGACACTGAAGCTTTCTTT.

The CDR3 nucleotides are TGTGCCAGCTCACCACTAGGCGGGGGGGCCGGAGATACGCAGTATTTT. It translates to CASSPLGGGAGDTQYF. The gene calls are TRBV18 and TRBJ2-3, with 9 nucleotides matching TRBD2. The germline V gene has CDR1 KGHSH and CDR2 LQKENI. Unmatched junction bases numbered 7, after V lost 1 base and J lost 5 bases. There are 16 residues in the CDR3.

V usage is TRBV30 and J usage is TRBJ2-7; 8 bases align to TRBD2. CDR1 is GTSNPN, CDR2 SVGIG, per germline (reference sequence). The CDR3 runs 15 residues. V lost 0 bases, J lost 5 bases, and 9 bases stayed unmatched. CDR3: CAWSVRGGMSNEQYF. Written as DNA, the CDR3 is TGTGCCTGGAGTGTACGGGGGGGCATGTCGAACGAGCAGTACTTC.

J is TRBJ2-1 and V is TRBV7-7; D remains unclear. The CDR3 runs to 14 residues. The V end lost 2 bases, the J end lost 5 bases, and 10 bases lay between the germline ends. The germline CDR1 and CDR2 sequences are SSHAT and FNYEAQ (reference sequence). CDR3 DNA: TGTGCCAGCAGCTTAAGTCAGAACAACAATGAGCAGTTCTTC. Its protein is CASSLSQNNNEQFF. The full variable domain, with the rest looked up from reference TRBV7-7 and TRBJ2-1, is GAGVSQSPRYKVTKRGQDVTLRCDPISSHATLYWYQQALGQGPEFLTYFNYEAQPDKSGLPSDRFSAERPEGSISTLTIQRTEQRDSAMYRCASSLSQNNNEQFFGPGTRLTVL.

The chain joins TRBV6-1 to TRBJ1-6; D is undetermined. The V and J ends lost 0 bases and 12 bases respectively, with 12 bases between them. This CDR3 comprises 14 residues. Germline V gene data show CDR1 as MNHNS and CDR2 as SASEGT. CDR3 bases: TGTGCCAGCAGTGAAGCCCTAGGGCAAAGACCCCTCCACTTT. Its translation is CASSEALGQRPLHF.

This rearrangement joins TRBV6-1 to TRBJ2-3, with a possible D match to TRBD2 (5 bases). The CDR3 has 13 amino acids. Trimming pared 2 bases from V and 4 bases from J, leaving 7 bases between. CDR1 and CDR2 from the germline V gene are MNHNS and SASEGT. CDR3 loop: CASSELLADTQYF. In nucleotides, the CDR3 is TGTGCCAGCAGTGAATTACTAGCAGATACGCAGTATTTT.

The chain employs TRBV5-4 and TRBJ2-7; a weak D match, TRBD1 (5 bases). CDR3 length: 12 amino acids. The germline V gene encodes CDR1 SGHNT and CDR2 YYREEE (reference sequence). Trimming removed 5 bases from V and 7 bases from J, with 13 bases in between. The CDR3 DNA reads TGTGCCAGCAGTTCGGACATTTTGGAGCAGTACTTC. Protein: CASSSDILEQYF.

The V and J genes are TRBV29-1 and TRBJ2-3, with D uncertain. The CDR3 is made up of 13 amino acids. CDR1 and CDR2 (germline): SQVTM, ANQGSEA. V was pared by 1 base and J by 0 bases, with 5 bases between. The CDR3 nucleotides read TGCAGCGTTGAAGGGGCTAGCACAGATACGCAGTATTTT. It codes for CSVEGASTDTQYF.

The CDR3 region is CASSFDPGRVQETQYF. CDR3 nucleotides: TGCGCCAGCAGCTTTGACCCGGGGAGGGTACAAGAGACCCAGTACTTC. The rearrangement joins TRBV5-1 to TRBJ2-5, with 7 bases aligning to TRBD2. V trimming: 2 bases; J trimming: 2 bases; junction bases outside the gene matches: 9. The germline V gene encodes CDR1 SGHRS and CDR2 YFSETQ. The CDR3 is 16 residues long.